This T cell receptor (beta chain) was recorded in a study of shared clonotypes between healthy human individuals. Data came from immunoSEQ multiplex PCR; TCRdb stores just in-frame clones and leaves some out. The sample carries about 2 million clones, about 95% recorded once. In the naive CD8 group, cells lacked CD45RO and were positively selected for CCR7, so terminally differentiated effector memory CD45RA+ cells were left out. Trimming took off 0 bases at V and 2 bases at J, with 12 bases between the two ends. CDR3 length equals 15 residues. CDR1 is SGHNT and CDR2 is YYREEE in the germline V gene (reference sequence).

Sequencing was done on a sample of naive CD8+ T cells sorted from blood. The TCR sequence derives from a man between 18 and 35 years old in good health. V gene TRBV5-4 combines with J gene TRBJ2-7; D is perhaps TRBD1 (5 bases). The CDR3 spells CASSLAPGPTYEQYF. In DNA form, the CDR3 reads TGTGCCAGCAGCTTGGCGCCAGGGCCTACCTACGAGCAGTACTTC.